This T cell receptor beta chain was captured in a study of shared clonotypes between healthy human individuals (dated by TCRdb to the early 2020s). Background on the whole study: Three men and two women, aged 18 to 49 years, made up the cohort. For each donor, CD4 naive and CD4 memory were each given three plates, CD8 naive was given two plates, and CD8 memory was given one plate. The study deeply sequenced blood TCR repertoires of about five healthy adults to estimate repertoire size and the extent of clonotype sharing between individuals. Different laboratories and diverse techniques were used to prepare libraries and sequence TCR repertoires, to increase sequencing depth and limit assay-specific biases. Leukapheresis yielded between about 0.94 and 10 billion PBMCs per donor.

General conclusions and limits of the study: Pairwise subsampling led to the expectation that sequencing depth would affect the degree of clonotype sharing among donors. Sampling was restricted to blood, and TCR repertoires in tissue are likely to differ from TCR repertoires in blood. When several donors were compared, the shared fraction of clonotypes was about 5.4% for naive CD4, approximately 3.5% for naive CD8, 2% to 2.5% for memory CD4, and less than 0.45% for memory CD8. Even with the large sequencing depth, rarefaction of the sorted-subset datasets indicated that sequencing was incomplete. Higher generation probabilities were observed for clonotypes shared by all four sorted-subset donors than for non-shared clonotypes. Estimated clonotype richness was generally larger for naive than for memory subsets. The genetic and exposure-history diversity represented was limited by the small number of donors.

Using the deep immunoSEQ assay, multiplex PCR amplified TCR CDR3 regions from genomic DNA. Extracted genomic DNA from each cell subset was distributed evenly across all wells of several immunoSEQ 96-well plates, and each plate was treated as a replicate. For sorted subsets, approximately 190 ng of genomic DNA, equivalent to about 30,000 T cell genomes, went into each replicate PCR. The purified libraries were quantified using a Qubit 3.0 fluorometer, sized with a Bioanalyzer 2100, and then quantified again using the KAPA Library Quantification kit. Every immunoSEQ 96-well plate was sequenced on a dedicated single-read 150-cycle Illumina NextSeq 550 flow cell. In the paper's pipeline: Because the immunoSEQ output held only junctional sequences and lacked quality scores, the filtering could not match the filtering applied to full-length reads. Sequences were annotated with PyIR, a Python wrapper for IgBLAST v1.9, and V/J genes and CDR3 were assigned using IMGT germline references. Reads were removed for weak V/J assignments (E-value above 1e-6), missing CDR3, stop codons, out-of-frame junctions, or ambiguous translated residues. V3J clonotypes were defined as sequences sharing the same inferred V gene, J gene, and CDR3 amino acid sequence. Percentage overlap between repertoires was computed as shared unique clonotypes divided by the size of the smaller repertoire. Three approaches were used to assess repertoire richness: RTK rarefaction, the Chao1 estimator, and Recon v2.1 estimates of unobserved clonotypes. For all TCRbeta clonotypes obtained by the gDNA method from a few donors, generation probabilities were computed with OLGA. The immuneACCESS repertoire file appears here via TCRdb, limited to in-frame rearrangements. These files lack a portion of the clones; in checked studies, under half of the deficit traces to unresolved V genes, and the cause of the others is not known. V and J calls and clone size are those listed in that table; D and trimming were worked out from the DNA. In this sample the table shows more than 2 million clones, just under 95% of which occur a single time. Around 1.7% of the sample belongs to the ten largest clones.

The CDR3 sequence holds 12 residues, the cysteine and phenylalanine included. The entry retains the CDR3 DNA only, 36 bases that are in frame from base 1. Trimming costs V 4 bases and J 6 bases, and their ends lie 8 bases apart. Per the germline V gene, SGHVS is the CDR1 and FQNEAQ is the CDR2. CD8 naive samples were CD45RO-negative cells positively selected for CCR7, giving a CD45RA+CCR7+ population that excluded TemRA cells. Donors were healthy HIV-negative adults with no recently reported acute infections or vaccinations. Every donor was a Caucasian adult residing in Nashville, Tennessee, USA. Blood was obtained by leukapheresis, after which PBMCs were separated by Ficoll-Histopaque density gradient centrifugation and cryopreserved in liquid nitrogen vapor phase. Purity and quantity of every magnetically sorted T cell population were checked by analytical flow cytometry. Each sorted fraction had its genomic DNA isolated and then quantified by UV absorbance on a Nanodrop 2000c.

With respect to this clone: The target of this receptor is not known. Base qualities are not recorded, but no much larger clone differs from it by a single base.

The receptor's source is a man between 18 and 35 years old in good health. Some clones in this sample may be carry-over from other donors' samples. The sample taken for sequencing was naive CD8+ T cells from PBMCs. Per the publication, the cell subset or site label means: CD45RA+CCR7+. This chain joins TRBV7-8 to TRBJ2-3; the D gene assignment is ambiguous. The encoded CDR3 is CASSSFGDTQYF. At the DNA level, the sequence is TGTGCCAGCAGCTCGTTCGGTGATACGCAGTATTTT.